Given below is one TCR beta chain in context. This clone was seen once. Its antigen remains undetermined. One base away there is no much larger clone; base qualities are not given. Trimming at the junction amounts to 6 bases on V and 7 bases on J, and the germline ends lie 12 bases apart. The germline V gene (reference sequence) supplies CDR1 DFQATT and CDR2 SNEGSKA. Counted from cysteine to phenylalanine, this CDR3 has 11 amino acids. Of the read, only the CDR3 DNA is kept; its 33 bases are in frame from base 1. Patients with autoimmune disease history or receiving systemic immunosuppression were excluded from the trial. Peripheral blood for TCR sequencing was collected from all dose cohorts at baseline, on cycle 4 day 1, and on cycle 7 day 1. Samples came from an open-label, multicenter, first-in-human phase I dose-escalation trial of ivuxolimab. The trial enrolled adults with locally advanced or metastatic head and neck squamous cell, hepatocellular, melanoma or renal cell carcinoma. Before TCR sequencing, CD4+ and CD8+ T cells were separately sorted from peripheral blood.

For sequencing of the TCRbeta CDR3 region, genomic DNA was extracted from the sorted cells. The immunoSEQ Assay was used to sequence the TCRbeta CDR3 regions. TCRdb provides this immuneACCESS table in a form limited to in-frame rearrangements. Some clones are lacking; in checked studies, under half of them reflect an unresolved V gene, and why the rest are absent is not known. For this sample the table gives approximately 42,000 clones, of which 75% to 85% were detected only once. The ten largest clones capture 2.6% of the sample. The entry originates in a study of OX40 agonist ivuxolimab in advanced cancers. In the study overall: The costimulatory receptor OX40 (CD134) was targeted by ivuxolimab, a fully human IgG2 agonistic monoclonal antibody. Of the 50 or so patients in dose escalation, 19 had hepatocellular carcinoma, about 15 had melanoma, 9 had renal cell carcinoma and 9 had head and neck cancer. In the dose-escalation cohort, more than 75% of patients were male, and the mean age was roughly 60 years, with a range of about 23 to 90. Partial responses occurred in three dose-escalation patients, of whom one had hepatocellular carcinoma and two had cutaneous melanoma. Intravenous ivuxolimab was administered to patients every 2 weeks at six dose levels: 0.01, 0.1, 0.3, 1.5, 3 and 10 mg/kg. The purpose of peripheral TCRbeta sequencing was to test whether ivuxolimab changed TCR sequence diversity and led to clonal T-cell expansion. The paper describes the monotherapy dose-escalation part (N ≈ 50 patients) of the phase I trial of ivuxolimab. Patients were allowed to have had prior anti-PD-1, anti-PD-L1 or anti-CTLA-4 therapy, and roughly two fifths of the dose-escalation patients had been treated with checkpoint inhibitors.

Results the study describes overall, beyond this receptor: At doses from 0.1 to 3.0 mg/kg, clonal expansion was seen in both CD4+ and CD8+ blood T cells between baseline and week 6. The antigen specificity of the clonally expanded peripheral T cells was not determined. Low levels of normalized T-cell clonal expansion were also shown by some nonresponding patients. After ivuxolimab, CD8+ T cells had more expanded clones than CD4+ T cells on average. Partial responders in the 0.1-3.0 mg/kg groups had among the lowest normalized peripheral clonal expansion, especially among CD8+ T cells.

The sequence came from an adult with an advanced solid tumor such as melanoma, head and neck, liver or kidney cancer. Recombination connected TRBV20-1 to TRBJ1-1; TRBD1 is perhaps the D gene, given 6 matching bases. Specimen: CD4+ or CD8+ T cells sorted from blood, collected in a trial of the OX40 agonist ivuxolimab. Here the CDR3 is given as CSARRGDEAFF. The nucleotides are TGCAGTGCAAGGAGGGGGGATGAAGCTTTCTTT.